The present T cell receptor (beta chain) was sequenced within a study of blood T cells in healthy people across ages. Findings of the study overall: Using unsorted PBMCs precluded a conclusive naive versus antigen-experienced comparison. As age increased, TCR beta diversity per million T cells fell in a roughly linear fashion.

Samples each had at least 5 micrograms of total RNA extracted. Germline values: CDR1 SQVTM, CDR2 ANQGSEA. Trimming took 6 bases from V and 2 from J, leaving 11 bases between them. The CDR3 is made up of 12 amino acids. PCR was performed a second time for roughly 7 to 11 cycles using a sample-barcoded 5' primer and a J-beta primer mix. Every cDNA molecule carried a tag from a template-switch adaptor bearing 12 random nucleotides. TCRdb passed the 5' RACE reads through MiXCR, listing each CDR3 protein once. The sample carries over 1,300,000 distinct CDR3 sequences, 55% to 75% recorded once. There are a few counts of this clonotype. Its antigen is undetermined.

The V and J genes are TRBV29-1 and TRBJ2-7; D ambiguous. Sequencing used blood. The TCR comes from a young man in good health. This chain's CDR3 is CSVDTDPYEQYF. The CDR3 coding sequence is TGCAGCGTCGACACAGATCCCTACGAGCAGTACTTC.